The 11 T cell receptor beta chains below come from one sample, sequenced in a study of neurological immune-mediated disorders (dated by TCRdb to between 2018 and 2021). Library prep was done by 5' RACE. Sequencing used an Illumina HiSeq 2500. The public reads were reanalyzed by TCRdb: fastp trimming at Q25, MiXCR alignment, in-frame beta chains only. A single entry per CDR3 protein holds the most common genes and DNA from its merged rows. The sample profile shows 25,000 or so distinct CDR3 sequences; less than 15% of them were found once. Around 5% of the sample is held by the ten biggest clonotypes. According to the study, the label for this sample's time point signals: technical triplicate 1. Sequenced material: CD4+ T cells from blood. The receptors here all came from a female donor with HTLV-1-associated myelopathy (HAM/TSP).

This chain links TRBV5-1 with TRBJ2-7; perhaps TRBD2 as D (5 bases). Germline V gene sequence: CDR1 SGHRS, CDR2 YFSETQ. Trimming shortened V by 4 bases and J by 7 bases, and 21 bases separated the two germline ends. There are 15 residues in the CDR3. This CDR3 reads CASSPRYTGSGEQYF. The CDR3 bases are TGCGCCAGCAGCCCCCGGTATACGGGTTCGGGGGAGCAGTACTTC.

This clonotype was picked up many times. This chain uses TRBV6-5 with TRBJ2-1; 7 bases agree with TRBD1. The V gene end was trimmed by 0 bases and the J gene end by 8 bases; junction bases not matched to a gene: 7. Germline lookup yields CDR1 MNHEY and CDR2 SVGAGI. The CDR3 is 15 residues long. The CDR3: CASSYSIKGAHEQFF. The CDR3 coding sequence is TGTGCCAGCAGTTACTCGATAAAGGGGGCGCATGAGCAGTTCTTC.

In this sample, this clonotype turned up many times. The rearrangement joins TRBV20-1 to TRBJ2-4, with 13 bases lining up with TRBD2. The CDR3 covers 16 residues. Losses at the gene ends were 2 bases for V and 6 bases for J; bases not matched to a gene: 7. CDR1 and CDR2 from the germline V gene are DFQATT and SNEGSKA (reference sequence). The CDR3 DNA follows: TGCAGTGCTAGACCGACTAGCGGGGGGCAAGGAAACATTCAGTACTTC. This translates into CSARPTSGGQGNIQYF.

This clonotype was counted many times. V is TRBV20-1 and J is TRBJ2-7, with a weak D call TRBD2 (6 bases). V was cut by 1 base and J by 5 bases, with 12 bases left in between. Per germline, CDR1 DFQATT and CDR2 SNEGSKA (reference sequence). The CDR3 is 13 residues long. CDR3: CSARVGGADEQYF. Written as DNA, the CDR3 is TGCAGTGCTAGAGTGGGCGGGGCAGACGAGCAGTACTTC.

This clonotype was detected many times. The chain's CDR3 is CASRAYRARELFF. For the CDR3, the DNA is TGTGCCAGCAGGGCATACAGGGCCCGGGAGCTGTTTTTT. The gene calls are TRBV12-3 or TRBV12-4 and TRBJ2-2, with D tentatively TRBD1 (6 bases). This CDR3 region has 13 residues. V dropped 6 bases and J dropped 9 bases, with 14 bases sitting between them.

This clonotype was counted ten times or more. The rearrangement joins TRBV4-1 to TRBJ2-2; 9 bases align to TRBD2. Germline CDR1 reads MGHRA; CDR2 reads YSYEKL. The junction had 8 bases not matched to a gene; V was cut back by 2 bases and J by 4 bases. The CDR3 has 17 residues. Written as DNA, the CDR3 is TGCGCCAGCAGCCAAAGACCAGCGGGGGGTTTCACCGGGGAGCTGTTTTTT. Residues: CASSQRPAGGFTGELFF.

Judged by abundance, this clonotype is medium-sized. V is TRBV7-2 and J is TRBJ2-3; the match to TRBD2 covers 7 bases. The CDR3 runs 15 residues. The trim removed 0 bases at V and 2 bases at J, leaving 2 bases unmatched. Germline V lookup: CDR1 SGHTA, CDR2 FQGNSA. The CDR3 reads CASSLASGVTDTQYF. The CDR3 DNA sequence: TGTGCCAGCAGCTTAGCCAGCGGGGTCACAGATACGCAGTATTTT.

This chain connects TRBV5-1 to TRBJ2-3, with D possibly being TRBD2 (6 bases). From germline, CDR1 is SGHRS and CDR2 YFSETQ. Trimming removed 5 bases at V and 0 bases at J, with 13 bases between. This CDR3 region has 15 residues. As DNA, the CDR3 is TGCGCCAGCAGACCCCCCGGGACTAGCACAGATACGCAGTATTTT. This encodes CASRPPGTSTDTQYF.

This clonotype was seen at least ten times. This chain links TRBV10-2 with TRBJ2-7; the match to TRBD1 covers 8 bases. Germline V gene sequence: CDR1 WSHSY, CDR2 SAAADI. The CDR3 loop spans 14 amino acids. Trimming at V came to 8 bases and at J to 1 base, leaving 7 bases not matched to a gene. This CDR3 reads CASGWDRFSYEQYF. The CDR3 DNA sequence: TGCGCCAGCGGATGGGACAGGTTTTCCTACGAGCAGTACTTC.

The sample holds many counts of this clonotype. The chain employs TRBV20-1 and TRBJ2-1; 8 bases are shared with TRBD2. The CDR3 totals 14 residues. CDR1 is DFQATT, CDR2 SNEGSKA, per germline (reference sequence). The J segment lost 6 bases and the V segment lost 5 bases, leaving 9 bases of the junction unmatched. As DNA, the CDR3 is TGCAGTGCTGGCCTCGGGGGGGCGGCCAATGAGCAGTTCTTC. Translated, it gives CSAGLGGAANEQFF.

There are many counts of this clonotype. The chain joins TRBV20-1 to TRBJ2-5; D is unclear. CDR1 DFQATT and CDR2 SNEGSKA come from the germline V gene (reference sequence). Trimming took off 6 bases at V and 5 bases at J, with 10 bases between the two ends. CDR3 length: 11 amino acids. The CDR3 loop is CSAEPEETQYF. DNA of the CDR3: TGCAGTGCAGAACCCGAGGAGACCCAGTACTTC.